One and the same sample provided the 2 T cell receptor beta chains below, sequenced in a study of T cells in Graves' hyperthyroidism and ophthalmopathy. Researchers amplified the TCR beta CDR3 regions from RNA transcripts. The HTBI set primed first-round TCR CDR3 RT-PCR. MiXCR was run by TCRdb on the multiplex PCR reads, yielding one entry per CDR3 protein. The sample contains hundreds of thousands of distinct CDR3 sequences, over 15% of which appear only once. What was sequenced was blood. The receptors were sampled from a woman in her late teens or twenties with Graves' hyperthyroidism.

The V and J genes are TRBV27 and TRBJ1-6; D is uncertain. V lost 3 bases to trimming and J lost 9 bases, with 15 bases between them. CDR1 and CDR2 from the germline V gene are MNHEY and SMNVEV (reference sequence). This CDR3 is 15 amino acids long. The CDR3 loop is CASSFFGRRISPLHF. Written as DNA, the CDR3 is TGTGCCAGCAGTTTCTTCGGGCGACGGATTTCACCCCTCCACTTT.

The chain employs TRBV19 and TRBJ1-2; 9 nucleotides match TRBD1. With 5 bases clipped from V and 4 bases from J, the junction kept 8 bases outside the gene matches. From germline, CDR1 is LNHDA and CDR2 SQIVND (reference sequence). There are 15 residues in the CDR3. The CDR3, as DNA: TGTGCCAGTAGTGACCGGGACAGGGATTTCTATGGCTACACCTTC. Protein product: CASSDRDRDFYGYTF. Drawing the rest from reference TRBV19 and TRBJ1-2, the complete variable domain is DGGITQSPKYLFRKEGQNVTLSCEQNLNHDAMYWYRQDPGQGLRLIYYSQIVNDFQKGDIAEGYSVSREKKESFPLTVTSAQKNPTAFYLCASSDRDRDFYGYTFGSGTRLTVV.